This TCR beta chain was profiled in a study of blood T cell repertoires in COVID-19. Study as a whole: COVID-19 samples from acute and convalescent phases originated in the United States, Italy and Spain. T cells, B-cell-depleted T cells, or PBMCs provided the cDNA or gDNA that served as material.

In the original processing: Cell counts per sample came from amplifying reference gene primers. Clones were sequenced by immunoSEQ multiplex PCR, and TCRdb holds only the in-frame ones, with some missing. The V and J calls and clone size were taken over from that table, and D and trimming were inferred from the DNA. The data show 97,000 or so clones, with roughly 82% seen just once and around 9.9% held by the top ten. The clonotype originates from a man aged 65 to 85 with active or convalescent COVID-19. Sequenced input: peripheral blood.

CDR3 in amino acids: CASSSWDRGLPYEQYF. The CDR3 bases are TGTGCCAGCAGCTCTTGGGACAGGGGGCTTCCCTACGAGCAGTACTTC. This sequence joins TRBV7-6 and TRBJ2-7, with 12 positions matching TRBD1. The CDR3 is 16 amino acids. V lost 4 bases and J lost 2; bases outside the gene matches: 6. Germline loops: CDR1 SGHVS, CDR2 FNYEAQ.